This TCR beta chain originates from a study of blood T cells in healthy people across ages. This clonotype was found a few times. The authors ran a second PCR of roughly 6 to 12 cycles using a sample-barcoded 5' primer and a J-beta primer mix. TCRdb re-derived calls from the 5' RACE reads in MiXCR, one entry per CDR3 protein. The sample carries 650,000 to 950,000 distinct CDR3 sequences, roughly 44% recorded once. Germline lookup yields CDR1 MNHEY and CDR2 SVGEGT. CDR3 length equals 14 residues. Trimming cost V 2 bases and J 0 bases, with 4 bases left between them. The sample was blood. The TCR sequence derives from a man aged 55-75 years in good health. The chain links TRBV6-2 or TRBV6-3 to TRBJ2-2; D unresolved. CDR3: CASSYLANTGELFF. The CDR3 DNA sequence: TGTGCCAGCAGTTACCTGGCGAACACCGGGGAGCTGTTTTTT.